Shown below are 27 T cell receptor beta chains from a single sample sequenced in a study of T cells in Graves' hyperthyroidism and ophthalmopathy. Amplification of TCR beta CDR3 regions used RNA as the template. Carried out on the TCR CDR3, a first-round RT-PCR used the HTBI primer set. TCRdb itself ran the multiplex PCR reads through MiXCR, one entry per CDR3 protein. The sample has about 840,000 distinct CDR3 sequences, 38% seen once. The specimen was blood. Receptor source: a man between 18 and 29 years old with Graves' hyperthyroidism.

This clonotype was observed many times. The chain uses TRBV19 and TRBJ1-2; D is unclear. The CDR3 has 13 residues. Germline V gene lookup returns CDR1 LNHDA and CDR2 SQIVND (reference sequence). V was shortened by 1 base and J by 6 bases, with 9 bases between the two germline ends. Here the CDR3 DNA reads TGTGCCAGTAGTATAGGATGGACGGATGGCTACACCTTC. Encoded protein: CASSIGWTDGYTF.

The chain carries TRBV12-3 or TRBV12-4 and TRBJ1-3, with a tentative D call TRBD1 (6 bases). The CDR3 is made up of 14 amino acids. The V end lost 6 bases, the J end lost 4 bases, and 13 bases lay between the germline ends. The CDR3 protein is CASRTTGYGNTIYF. The DNA of the CDR3 is TGTGCCAGCAGGACCACAGGGTACGGAAACACCATATATTTT.

This clonotype was seen a handful of times. V is TRBV12-3 or TRBV12-4 and J is TRBJ1-1; 8 bases line up with TRBD1. V dropped 8 bases and J dropped 0; count of bases not matched to a gene: 8. The CDR3 has 15 amino acids. This CDR3 reads CASHRGSLMNTEAFF. Here the CDR3 DNA reads TGTGCCAGCCACAGGGGGTCACTTATGAACACTGAAGCTTTCTTT.

This clonotype was detected a few times. The chain carries TRBV3-1 and TRBJ2-7; 10 nucleotides align to TRBD1. Losses at the gene ends were 1 base for V and 4 bases for J; bases not matched to a gene: 1. This CDR3 contains 14 residues. Germline V lookup: CDR1 LGHDT, CDR2 YNNKEL (reference sequence). In nucleotides, the CDR3 is TGTGCCAGCAGCCAAGGGGACAGGGGATACGAGCAGTACTTC. It specifies CASSQGDRGYEQYF.

For this clonotype: This may arise from a read error, as a much more abundant clone is one base away. The chain couples TRBV29-1 to TRBJ2-7; no firm D call. The CDR3 covers 13 residues. The V gene lost 4 bases and the J gene lost 3 bases, with 13 bases spanning the gap. Germline V gene data show CDR1 as SQVTM and CDR2 as ANQGSEA. DNA of the CDR3: TGCAGCGTTGTAGGTCAGATTGACTACGAGCAGTACTTC. This translates into CSVVGQIDYEQYF.

This chain links TRBV4-1 with TRBJ1-1; TRBD1 is a possible D gene (5 bases). Germline assignment: CDR1 MGHRA and CDR2 YSYEKL. V shed 2 bases and J shed 1 base, with 14 bases lying between them. CDR3 length: 16 residues. CDR3 nucleotides: TGCGCCAGCAGCCAACTCTCGGGGGTGCGGAACACTGAAGCTTTCTTT. Translated: CASSQLSGVRNTEAFF.

This clonotype was seen more than once but under ten times. The V and J genes are TRBV7-9 and TRBJ1-1; no reliable D call. V was cut by 3 bases and J by 5 bases, with 13 bases left in between. Germline CDR1 SEHNR, CDR2 FQNEAQ (reference sequence). This CDR3 spans 14 amino acids. This chain's CDR3 is CASSLRSEITEAFF. The CDR3 DNA reads TGTGCCAGCAGCTTGAGGTCAGAGATAACTGAAGCTTTCTTT.

This clonotype was counted many times. The V gene is TRBV9, the J gene TRBJ1-5; unclear D gene. The V end was cut by 3 bases, the J end by 6 bases, with 10 bases between. Germline loops: CDR1 SGDLS, CDR2 YYNGEE. The length of the CDR3 is 13 residues. CDR3: CASSAGVGQPQHF. The CDR3, as DNA: TGTGCCAGCAGCGCCGGGGTGGGTCAGCCCCAGCATTTT.

The chain recombines TRBV11-2 with TRBJ2-7; D is unclear. Trimming took 3 bases from V and 3 from J, leaving 18 bases between them. This CDR3 has 16 residues. Germline assignment: CDR1 SGHAT and CDR2 FQNNGV. The CDR3 is CASSFGPDATGYEQYF. The CDR3 coding sequence is TGTGCCAGCAGCTTCGGCCCGGACGCCACGGGCTACGAGCAGTACTTC.

DNA for the CDR3: TGTGCCAGCAGTTTCATTACCCCAGGGACTGGGGCCAACGTCCTGACTTTC. It is translated as CASSFITPGTGANVLTF. The J gene is TRBJ2-6, the V gene TRBV5-4; maybe TRBD1 (5 bases). The CDR3 loop spans 17 amino acids. V was trimmed by 5 bases and J by 2 bases, leaving 17 bases between them. Germline lookup yields CDR1 SGHNT and CDR2 YYREEE (reference sequence). Variable domain in full (rest from reference TRBV5-4 and TRBJ2-6): ETGVTQSPTHLIKTRGQQVTLRCSSQSGHNTVSWYQQALGQGPQFIFQYYREEENGRGNFPPRFSGLQFPNYSSELNVNALELDDSALYLCASSFITPGTGANVLTFGAGSRLTVL.

The chain is built from TRBV24-1 and TRBJ2-7, with D possibly being TRBD1 (6 bases). This CDR3 is built from 12 residues. Germline CDR1 is KGHDR and CDR2 is SFDVKD. Trimming cost V 7 bases and J 3 bases, with 9 bases left between them. Written as DNA, the CDR3 is TGTGCCACCAGGTCAGGGGACTACGAGCAGTACTTC. The encoded protein is CATRSGDYEQYF.

The table lists this clonotype with a few counts. A read error may produce the germline difference seen at one junction end. The chain uses TRBV10-3 and TRBJ1-5, with D possibly TRBD1 on 5 matching bases. Germline V gene sequence: CDR1 ENHRY, CDR2 SYGVKD. This CDR3 contains 17 residues. The CDR3 coding sequence is TGTGCCAGCAGTTGGACAATCGGAAGCGGACTCAATCAGCCCCAGCATTTT. Translated, it gives CASSWTIGSGLNQPQHF.

V and J are TRBV25-1 and TRBJ1-2, with a weak D call TRBD1 (6 bases). The CDR3 contains 12 residues. V shed 6 bases and J shed 4 bases, with 9 bases lying between them. Germline V gene data show CDR1 as MGHDK and CDR2 as SYGVNS. For the CDR3, the DNA is TGTGCCAGCAGACAGGGTACCTATGGCTACACCTTC. It encodes CASRQGTYGYTF.

The chain employs TRBV11-2 and TRBJ2-7, with 9 bases lining up with TRBD1. V was clipped by 5 bases and J by 2 bases; unmatched bases: 7. Germline values: CDR1 SGHAT, CDR2 FQNNGV. The CDR3 loop spans 15 amino acids. The CDR3 loop reads CASSQLRQGAYEQYF. CDR3 bases: TGTGCCAGCAGCCAGCTGAGACAGGGGGCCTACGAGCAGTACTTC.

The V call is TRBV7-2, the J call TRBJ2-7; TRBD2 aligns across 7 bases. J lost 4 bases, V lost 5 bases, and 14 bases had no gene match. Looked up from germline, CDR1 is SGHTA and CDR2 is FQGNSA. The CDR3 runs to 16 residues. In DNA form, the CDR3 reads TGTGCCAGCAGCCAACAAGGGACGGGAGGTGGGTACGAGCAGTACTTC. Its protein product is CASSQQGTGGGYEQYF.

This clonotype was seen repeatedly, ten times or more. This chain connects TRBV29-1 to TRBJ1-1; 8 bases map to TRBD1. The germline gives CDR1 SQVTM, CDR2 ANQGSEA. This CDR3 spans 13 amino acids. Unmatched junction bases numbered 8, after V lost 4 bases and J lost 7 bases. The DNA of the CDR3 is TGCAGCGTTGTCGGGGGGGGACAGGATGAAGCTTTCTTT. This sequence encodes CSVVGGGQDEAFF.

The chain has TRBV19 and TRBJ2-7, with 13 bases fitting TRBD2. This CDR3 is built from 15 residues. CDR1 and CDR2 (germline): LNHDA, SQIVND (reference sequence). V was clipped by 6 bases and J by 1 base; unmatched bases: 3. The CDR3: CASSWTSGGSYEQYF. In DNA form, the CDR3 reads TGTGCCAGTAGCTGGACTAGCGGGGGTTCCTACGAGCAGTACTTC.

This clonotype was found once. A read error is possible here, since a much larger clone lies one base away. The V call is TRBV7-6, the J call TRBJ1-1; the D is unclear. Germline V gene data show CDR1 as SGHVS and CDR2 as FNYEAQ. The CDR3 is made up of 17 amino acids. The V and J ends lost 1 base and 1 base respectively, with 16 bases between them. The CDR3 DNA sequence: TGTGCCAGCAGCTTAGATTCCCTAACACCCAGGAACACTGAAGCTTTCTTT. The encoded protein is CASSLDSLTPRNTEAFF.

Only a few counts were recorded for this clonotype. The chain is built from TRBV20-1 and TRBJ2-7; TRBD2 matches 8 bases. V gave up 7 bases and J gave up 5 bases; unmatched junction bases: 13. The CDR3 has 14 amino acids. Germline lookup yields CDR1 DFQATT and CDR2 SNEGSKA (reference sequence). The CDR3 DNA is TGCAGTGTTCAGACCGGGACTAGTAATCACGAGCAGTACTTC. Translation: CSVQTGTSNHEQYF.

This clonotype was found a few times. CDR3 loop: CASSSPGTGYSPLHF. The CDR3 DNA is TGTGCCAGCAGTTCCCCCGGGACAGGGTACTCACCCCTCCACTTT. The chain uses TRBV7-8 and TRBJ1-6; 9 nucleotides line up with TRBD1. V dropped 6 bases and J dropped 10; count of bases not matched to a gene: 10. Germline V gene data show CDR1 as SGHVS and CDR2 as FQNEAQ. The CDR3 sequence is 15 residues long.

This clonotype was picked up a small number of times. J is TRBJ2-5 and V is TRBV6-2 or TRBV6-3; 7 positions match TRBD2. The V and J ends lost 5 bases and 1 base, in that order; junction bases with no gene match: 4. This CDR3 contains 14 residues. From germline, CDR1 is MNHEY and CDR2 SVGEGT. In nucleotides, the CDR3 is TGTGCCAGCAGTCAGCGGGACCCCCAAGAGACCCAGTACTTC. This codes for CASSQRDPQETQYF.

J is TRBJ2-7 and V is TRBV20-1; TRBD1 aligns across 7 bases. Germline assignment: CDR1 DFQATT and CDR2 SNEGSKA (reference sequence). The CDR3 has 15 residues. V shed 3 bases, J shed 5 bases, and the junction held 13 bases outside the gene matches. CDR3 region: CSASTTGARRHEQYF. The CDR3, as DNA: TGCAGTGCTAGCACCACAGGGGCGCGCAGACACGAGCAGTACTTC.

The CDR3 protein is CASQTAPGDYGYTF. The CDR3 DNA follows: TGTGCCAGTCAAACCGCCCCCGGAGACTATGGCTACACCTTC. This rearrangement joins TRBV19 to TRBJ1-2; D is unresolved. Trimming stripped 8 bases from V and 3 bases from J, with 16 bases between. The V gene's germline CDR1 is LNHDA and CDR2 SQIVND (reference sequence). The CDR3 is 14 amino acids.

This clonotype has ten or more counts. The J gene is TRBJ1-5, the V gene TRBV19, with 7 positions matching TRBD1. The trim removed 3 bases at V and 2 bases at J, leaving 4 bases unmatched. CDR3 length equals 15 residues. Germline lookup yields CDR1 LNHDA and CDR2 SQIVND (reference sequence). The CDR3 loop is CASSIGQGGNQPQHF. The CDR3, as DNA: TGTGCCAGTAGTATCGGGCAGGGGGGCAATCAGCCCCAGCATTTT.

The chain is built from TRBV6-5 and TRBJ2-5; 7 bases agree with TRBD2. The germline gives CDR1 MNHEY, CDR2 SVGAGI. The CDR3 runs 17 residues. V lost 0 bases and J lost 1; bases outside the gene matches: 8. The CDR3 DNA is TGTGCCAGCAGTTACTCGTGGGGGGGAGATATCCAAGAGACCCAGTACTTC. Its translation is CASSYSWGGDIQETQYF.

This clonotype was found many times. CDR3 region: CASSTRGYEQYF. The CDR3 region has the DNA TGTGCCAGCAGCACAAGGGGGTACGAGCAGTACTTC. The genes are TRBV7-3 and TRBJ2-7, with D possibly matching TRBD1 (6 bases). Per germline, CDR1 SGHTA and CDR2 FQGTGA. The CDR3 has 12 residues. V dropped 5 bases and J dropped 4 bases, with 9 bases sitting between them.

The CDR3 DNA is TGTGCCAGTAGTATAGGGGCAGGGGCCCGCTCTGGGGCCAACGTCCTGACTTTC. The encoded protein is CASSIGAGARSGANVLTF. The chain is built from TRBV19 and TRBJ2-6; the D gene is possibly TRBD1 (6 bases). The CDR3 covers 18 residues. CDR1 LNHDA and CDR2 SQIVND come from the germline V gene (reference sequence). The V end was cut by 1 base, the J end by 0 bases, with 13 bases between.